These T cell receptor beta chains were read from a single sample in a study of blood T cell repertoires in COVID-19. Clones were read by immunoSEQ multiplex PCR, and TCRdb kept only the in-frame ones, dropping some. The sample comprises under 300,000 clones, around 88% of which are singletons, and roughly 5% rests with the top ten. The sample consisted of peripheral blood. The receptors stem from an older man with acute or convalescent COVID-19. Each CDR3 is given with its conserved first and last residue. Each record gives: D gene, clone size, J gene, V gene, CDR3 protein, CDR3 DNA. The D gene is left open where the match is weak. Clone size appears in some rows only: once, few, many, or a class for an expanded clone.

D gene: .; clone size: .; J gene: TRBJ1-1; V gene: TRBV6-6; CDR3 protein: CASRGAGDTEAFF; CDR3 DNA: TGTGCCAGCAGGGGCGCGGGGGACACTGAAGCTTTCTTT
D gene: .; clone size: .; J gene: TRBJ1-1; V gene: TRBV30; CDR3 protein: CAWMGQWNTEAFF; CDR3 DNA: TGTGCCTGGATGGGGCAGTGGAACACTGAAGCTTTCTTT
D gene: .; clone size: .; J gene: TRBJ1-2; V gene: TRBV7-8; CDR3 protein: CASSVLQGEGVRDYGYTF; CDR3 DNA: TGTGCCAGCAGCGTACTACAGGGTGAAGGAGTGAGAGACTATGGCTACACCTTC
D gene: .; clone size: .; J gene: TRBJ2-2; V gene: TRBV5-1; CDR3 protein: CASSRSPSGTGELFF; CDR3 DNA: TGCGCCAGCAGCCGGAGTCCCTCGGGCACCGGGGAGCTGTTTTTT
D gene: TRBD2; clone size: .; J gene: TRBJ2-2; V gene: TRBV5-1; CDR3 protein: CASRPPGLASTGELFF; CDR3 DNA: TGCGCCAGCAGACCTCCGGGACTAGCGTCCACCGGGGAGCTGTTTTTT
D gene: .; clone size: .; J gene: TRBJ2-1; V gene: TRBV20-1; CDR3 protein: CSASPINNEQFF; CDR3 DNA: TGCAGTGCTAGTCCCATCAACAATGAGCAGTTCTTC
D gene: .; clone size: .; J gene: TRBJ2-5; V gene: TRBV9; CDR3 protein: CASSVALKDSQETQYF; CDR3 DNA: TGTGCCAGCAGCGTAGCTCTAAAGGACAGCCAAGAGACCCAGTACTTC
D gene: TRBD1; clone size: .; J gene: TRBJ2-1; V gene: TRBV24-1; CDR3 protein: CATGQGSYNEQFF; CDR3 DNA: TGTGCCACCGGACAGGGCTCCTACAATGAGCAGTTCTTC
D gene: TRBD1; clone size: few; J gene: TRBJ1-1; V gene: TRBV29-1; CDR3 protein: CSVGDRLNTEAFF; CDR3 DNA: TGCAGCGTTGGGGACAGATTGAACACTGAAGCTTTCTTT
D gene: TRBD1; clone size: .; J gene: TRBJ1-2; V gene: TRBV5-1; CDR3 protein: CASSAGSGTGGAGYTF; CDR3 DNA: TGCGCCAGCAGCGCAGGTTCCGGGACAGGGGGCGCGGGCTACACCTTC
D gene: .; clone size: .; J gene: TRBJ2-5; V gene: TRBV15; CDR3 protein: CATSRQPGLETQYF; CDR3 DNA: TGTGCCACCAGCAGACAACCGGGACTAGAGACCCAGTACTTC
D gene: TRBD1; clone size: .; J gene: TRBJ1-4; V gene: TRBV5-1; CDR3 protein: CASSLVGTGNEKLFF; CDR3 DNA: TGCGCCAGCAGCTTGGTGGGGACAGGGAATGAAAAACTGTTTTTT
D gene: .; clone size: .; J gene: TRBJ2-5; V gene: TRBV5-1; CDR3 protein: CASSSGPQETQYF; CDR3 DNA: TGCGCCAGCAGCTCTGGGCCTCAAGAGACCCAGTACTTC
D gene: .; clone size: .; J gene: TRBJ2-3; V gene: TRBV5-1; CDR3 protein: CASSLAGQTSTDTQYF; CDR3 DNA: TGCGCCAGCAGCTTAGCAGGACAGACTAGCACAGATACGCAGTATTTT
D gene: .; clone size: .; J gene: TRBJ2-7; V gene: TRBV27; CDR3 protein: CASSLYWQGTYEQYF; CDR3 DNA: TGTGCCAGCAGTTTATATTGGCAGGGAACCTACGAGCAGTACTTC
D gene: TRBD1; clone size: once; J gene: TRBJ2-7; V gene: TRBV5-6; CDR3 protein: CASSKSGTGAYEQYF; CDR3 DNA: TGTGCCAGCAGCAAGTCCGGGACAGGGGCCTACGAGCAGTACTTC
D gene: TRBD1; clone size: .; J gene: TRBJ2-7; V gene: TRBV29-1; CDR3 protein: CSVGSGTGEYEQYF; CDR3 DNA: TGCAGCGTTGGTTCCGGGACAGGGGAATACGAGCAGTACTTC
D gene: TRBD1; clone size: .; J gene: TRBJ1-1; V gene: TRBV19; CDR3 protein: CASRLTGGTTEAFF; CDR3 DNA: TGTGCCAGTAGACTTACAGGGGGGACCACTGAAGCTTTCTTT
D gene: TRBD2; clone size: .; J gene: TRBJ2-1; V gene: TRBV28; CDR3 protein: CASSRLAGYNEQFF; CDR3 DNA: TGTGCCAGCAGTCGACTAGCAGGCTACAATGAGCAGTTCTTC
D gene: TRBD2; clone size: .; J gene: TRBJ2-1; V gene: TRBV14; CDR3 protein: CASSQALAGHEQFF; CDR3 DNA: TGTGCCAGCAGCCAAGCCCTAGCGGGGCATGAGCAGTTCTTC
D gene: .; clone size: .; J gene: TRBJ2-1; V gene: TRBV7-8; CDR3 protein: CASSPRGESYNEQFF; CDR3 DNA: TGTGCCAGCAGCCCACGCGGGGAATCCTACAATGAGCAGTTCTTC
D gene: .; clone size: .; J gene: TRBJ2-1; V gene: TRBV19; CDR3 protein: CASSVAGFSYNEQFF; CDR3 DNA: TGTGCCAGTTCAGTTGCGGGTTTCTCCTACAATGAGCAGTTCTTC
D gene: TRBD2; clone size: .; J gene: TRBJ2-1; V gene: TRBV3-1/TRBV3-2; CDR3 protein: CASSQAAGAYNEQFF; CDR3 DNA: TGTGCCAGCAGCCAAGCAGCGGGAGCCTACAATGAGCAGTTCTTC
D gene: .; clone size: .; J gene: TRBJ1-5; V gene: TRBV6-5; CDR3 protein: CASRQGGGNQPQHF; CDR3 DNA: TGTGCCAGCAGGCAGGGAGGAGGCAATCAGCCCCAGCATTTT
D gene: .; clone size: .; J gene: TRBJ1-5; V gene: TRBV5-1; CDR3 protein: CASSFDSNQPQHF; CDR3 DNA: TGCGCCAGCAGCTTTGACAGTAATCAGCCCCAGCATTTT
D gene: .; clone size: .; J gene: TRBJ2-5; V gene: TRBV5-1; CDR3 protein: CASSPRGELETQYF; CDR3 DNA: TGCGCCAGCAGCCCCAGGGGGGAGCTGGAGACCCAGTACTTC
D gene: TRBD2; clone size: .; J gene: TRBJ2-2; V gene: TRBV4-1; CDR3 protein: CASSSSGGAVAGELFF; CDR3 DNA: TGCGCCAGCAGCTCTAGCGGGGGGGCTGTGGCCGGGGAGCTGTTTTTT
D gene: TRBD1; clone size: .; J gene: TRBJ1-1; V gene: TRBV18; CDR3 protein: CASSPRTGQGTEAFF; CDR3 DNA: TGTGCCAGCTCACCCCGGACAGGGCAGGGCACTGAAGCTTTCTTT
D gene: .; clone size: .; J gene: TRBJ2-2; V gene: TRBV3-1/TRBV3-2; CDR3 protein: CASSQVIRGSAGELFF; CDR3 DNA: TGTGCCAGCAGCCAAGTGATCCGAGGGTCGGCCGGGGAGCTGTTTTTT
D gene: TRBD1; clone size: .; J gene: TRBJ1-1; V gene: TRBV19; CDR3 protein: CASRRPDRGNTEAFF; CDR3 DNA: TGTGCCAGTAGAAGACCGGACAGGGGGAACACTGAAGCTTTCTTT
D gene: .; clone size: .; J gene: TRBJ1-4; V gene: TRBV18; CDR3 protein: CASSSGQSNEKLFF; CDR3 DNA: TGTGCCAGCTCAAGTGGACAGAGTAATGAAAAACTGTTTTTT
D gene: TRBD1; clone size: .; J gene: TRBJ1-2; V gene: TRBV10-3; CDR3 protein: CAIRKGADYGYTF; CDR3 DNA: TGTGCCATCCGTAAGGGGGCGGACTATGGCTACACCTTC
D gene: .; clone size: .; J gene: TRBJ2-7; V gene: TRBV4-1; CDR3 protein: CASSQAHTTGPFFGEQYF; CDR3 DNA: TGCGCCAGCAGCCAAGCCCATACTACAGGGCCATTCTTTGGTGAGCAGTACTTC
D gene: .; clone size: .; J gene: TRBJ2-7; V gene: TRBV21-1; CDR3 protein: CASSPRRQAGYEQYF; CDR3 DNA: TGTGCCAGCAGCCCAAGACGGCAGGCGGGGTACGAGCAGTACTTC
D gene: .; clone size: .; J gene: TRBJ2-2; V gene: TRBV27; CDR3 protein: CASSLRVLTGELFF; CDR3 DNA: TGTGCCAGCAGTTTGAGGGTACTTACCGGGGAGCTGTTTTTT
D gene: .; clone size: once; J gene: TRBJ1-1; V gene: TRBV19; CDR3 protein: CATKRGEQNTEAFF; CDR3 DNA: TGTGCCACTAAGCGGGGGGAACAGAACACTGAAGCTTTCTTT
D gene: .; clone size: .; J gene: TRBJ1-1; V gene: TRBV11-2; CDR3 protein: CASSLNRLGTEAFF; CDR3 DNA: TGTGCCAGCAGCTTAAACAGGTTGGGCACTGAAGCTTTCTTT
D gene: .; clone size: .; J gene: TRBJ2-3; V gene: TRBV19; CDR3 protein: CASSSPRTDTQYF; CDR3 DNA: TGTGCCAGTAGTTCTCCCCGCACAGATACGCAGTATTTT
D gene: .; clone size: .; J gene: TRBJ1-5; V gene: TRBV6-5; CDR3 protein: CASSYSMALEAPQHF; CDR3 DNA: TGTGCCAGCAGTTACTCGATGGCCTTGGAGGCGCCCCAGCATTTT
D gene: TRBD1; clone size: .; J gene: TRBJ1-5; V gene: TRBV2; CDR3 protein: CASSGPGQGRQPQHF; CDR3 DNA: TGTGCCAGCAGTGGTCCGGGACAGGGACGTCAGCCCCAGCATTTT
D gene: .; clone size: few; J gene: TRBJ1-2; V gene: TRBV7-2; CDR3 protein: CASSLAQGDPHYTF; CDR3 DNA: TGTGCCAGCAGCTTAGCGCAGGGTGACCCTCACTACACCTTC
D gene: TRBD2; clone size: .; J gene: TRBJ2-7; V gene: TRBV9; CDR3 protein: CASSPRAGVHEQYF; CDR3 DNA: TGTGCCAGCAGCCCGCGGGCGGGGGTTCACGAGCAGTACTTC
D gene: .; clone size: .; J gene: TRBJ2-2; V gene: TRBV21-1; CDR3 protein: CASSKQYTGELFF; CDR3 DNA: TGTGCCAGCAGCAAGCAGTACACCGGGGAGCTGTTTTTT
D gene: TRBD2; clone size: .; J gene: TRBJ2-5; V gene: TRBV5-1; CDR3 protein: CASIIAGGPGETQYF; CDR3 DNA: TGCGCCAGCATAATAGCGGGAGGGCCGGGGGAGACCCAGTACTTC
D gene: .; clone size: .; J gene: TRBJ2-7; V gene: TRBV11-3; CDR3 protein: CASSLGGGASNEQYF; CDR3 DNA: TGTGCCAGCAGCTTAGGAGGCGGGGCCTCCAACGAGCAGTACTTC
D gene: TRBD2; clone size: .; J gene: TRBJ2-1; V gene: TRBV5-1; CDR3 protein: CASSSGGSYNEQFF; CDR3 DNA: TGCGCCAGCAGCTCCGGGGGGTCCTACAATGAGCAGTTCTTC
D gene: TRBD2; clone size: .; J gene: TRBJ2-5; V gene: TRBV6-2/TRBV6-3; CDR3 protein: CASSYPRTSGQETQYF; CDR3 DNA: TGTGCCAGCAGTTACCCTCGGACTAGCGGGCAAGAGACCCAGTACTTC
D gene: .; clone size: .; J gene: TRBJ2-7; V gene: TRBV28; CDR3 protein: CASVGGALNSYEQYF; CDR3 DNA: TGTGCCAGCGTCGGAGGGGCCTTAAACTCCTACGAGCAGTACTTC
D gene: .; clone size: once; J gene: TRBJ2-1; V gene: TRBV25-1; CDR3 protein: CASSGTQLDEQFF; CDR3 DNA: TGTGCCAGCAGCGGGACTCAGTTGGATGAGCAGTTCTTC
D gene: .; clone size: .; J gene: TRBJ2-3; V gene: TRBV5-4; CDR3 protein: CASSLGGASTDTQYF; CDR3 DNA: TGTGCCAGCAGCTTGGGCGGGGCGAGCACAGATACGCAGTATTTT